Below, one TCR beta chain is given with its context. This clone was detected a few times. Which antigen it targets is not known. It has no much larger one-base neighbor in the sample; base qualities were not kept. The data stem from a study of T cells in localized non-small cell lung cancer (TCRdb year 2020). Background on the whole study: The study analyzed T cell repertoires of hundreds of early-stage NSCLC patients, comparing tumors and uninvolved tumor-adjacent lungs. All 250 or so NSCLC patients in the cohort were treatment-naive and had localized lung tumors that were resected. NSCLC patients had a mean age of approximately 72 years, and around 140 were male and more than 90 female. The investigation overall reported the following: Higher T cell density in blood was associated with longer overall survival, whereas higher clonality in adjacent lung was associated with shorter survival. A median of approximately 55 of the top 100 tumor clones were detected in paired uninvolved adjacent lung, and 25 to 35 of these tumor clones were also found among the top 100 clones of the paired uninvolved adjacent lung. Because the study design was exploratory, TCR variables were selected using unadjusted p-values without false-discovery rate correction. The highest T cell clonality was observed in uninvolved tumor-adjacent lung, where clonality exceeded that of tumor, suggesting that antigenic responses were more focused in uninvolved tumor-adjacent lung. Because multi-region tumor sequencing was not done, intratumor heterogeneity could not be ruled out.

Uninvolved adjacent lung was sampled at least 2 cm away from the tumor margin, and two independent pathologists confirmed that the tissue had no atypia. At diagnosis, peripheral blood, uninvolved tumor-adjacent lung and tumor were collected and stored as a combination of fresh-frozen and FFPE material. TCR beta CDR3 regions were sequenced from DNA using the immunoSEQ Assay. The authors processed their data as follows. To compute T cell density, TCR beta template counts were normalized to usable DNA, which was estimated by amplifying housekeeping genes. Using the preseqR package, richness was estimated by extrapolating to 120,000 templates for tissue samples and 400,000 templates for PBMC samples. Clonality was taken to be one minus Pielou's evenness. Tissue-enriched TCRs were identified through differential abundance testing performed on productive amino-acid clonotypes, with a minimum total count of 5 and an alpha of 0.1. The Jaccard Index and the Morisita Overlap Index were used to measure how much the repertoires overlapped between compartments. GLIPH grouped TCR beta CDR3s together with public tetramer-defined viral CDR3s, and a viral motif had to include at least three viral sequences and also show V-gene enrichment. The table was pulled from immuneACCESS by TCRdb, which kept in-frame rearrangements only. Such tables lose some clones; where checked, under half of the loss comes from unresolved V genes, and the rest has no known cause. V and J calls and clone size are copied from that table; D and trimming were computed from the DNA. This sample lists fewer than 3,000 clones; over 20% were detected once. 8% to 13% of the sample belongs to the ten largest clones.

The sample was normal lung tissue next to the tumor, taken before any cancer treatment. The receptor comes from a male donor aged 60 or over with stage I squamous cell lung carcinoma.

The CDR3 reads CASSSSGLHSYEQYF. The DNA sequence reads TGTGCCAGCAGCTCCTCAGGCCTCCACTCCTACGAGCAGTACTTC. Rearrangement joined TRBV11-3 to TRBJ2-7; the D gene remains uncertain. V lost 4 bases and J lost 0 bases; the stretch between them is 13 bases long. As encoded in the germline V gene, CDR1 is SGHNT while CDR2 is YENEEA. Spanning cysteine to phenylalanine, the CDR3 consists of 15 amino acids. The CDR3 DNA has 45 bases and is translated from base 1.